These T cell receptor beta chains were read from a single sample in a study of blood T cell repertoires in COVID-19. The repertoire was sequenced with immunoSEQ multiplex PCR; TCRdb's copy has only in-frame clones and lacks some. The sample includes under 200,000 clones, more than 85% of them seen just once. Input material: peripheral blood. The receptors shown here come from a man in his 60s with COVID-19, enrolled during active disease. The conserved cysteine and the conserved F or W are not part of the CDR3 here.

V	J	CDR3
TRBV20-1	TRBJ2-7	SAGQAYEQY
TRBV28	TRBJ1-4	ASSSSTDSRREKLF
TRBV7-3	TRBJ2-1	ASSSSWFGANNEQF
TRBV2	TRBJ2-6	ASSADRAGANVLT
TRBV11-2	TRBJ1-5	ASSITGMDQPQH
TRBV7-9	TRBJ1-2	ASSLLQESSYGYT
TRBV4-1	TRBJ2-2	ASSQELRNTGELF
TRBV5-4	TRBJ1-6	ASSSPGNSPLH
TRBV7-9	TRBJ1-4	ASSSQQQGGLF
TRBV3-1/TRBV3-2	TRBJ2-2	ASSQQGLAAGELF
TRBV5-1	TRBJ1-4	ASSLVGTGDAEKLF
TRBV18	TRBJ1-2	ASSPPPESYGYT
TRBV6-5	TRBJ2-7	ASSGQGAVSYEQY
TRBV2	TRBJ2-7	ASSLYEQY
TRBV2	TRBJ1-1	ASNLGAGNTEAF
TRBV5-1	TRBJ1-4	ASSLNRLGDEKLF
TRBV20-1	TRBJ1-3	SAFAGNTIY
TRBV19	TRBJ2-7	ASSTTPPHEQY
TRBV9	TRBJ2-2	ASSVDPGAAGELF
TRBV19	TRBJ1-1	ASSATGANTEAF
TRBV5-1	TRBJ1-6	ASSQTTGGNSPLH
TRBV18	TRBJ2-3	ASSPLGRSTDTQY
TRBV6-6	TRBJ1-1	ASSWGVLDTEAF
TRBV7-9	TRBJ1-2	ASSPPGQHSDGYT
TRBV5-1	TRBJ1-1	ASSLDGASAEAF
TRBV4-2	TRBJ2-3	ASSQDGLAGGIDTQY
TRBV5-4	TRBJ2-7	ASSFRQGVDEQY
TRBV10-3	TRBJ2-7	AISDTRDRNSYEQY
TRBV19	TRBJ1-5	ASSAGGNQPQH
TRBV5-8	TRBJ1-2	ASSLASSGNYYGYT
TRBV6-2/TRBV6-3	TRBJ2-7	ASSYQHPRLAGYSYEQY
TRBV19	TRBJ1-3	ASSVRGNTIY
TRBV7-2	TRBJ1-2	ASSSDLGSYGYT
TRBV28	TRBJ1-1	ASSFTGSRNTEAF
TRBV6-5	TRBJ2-1	ASGLSGGSYNEQF
TRBV5-1	TRBJ1-1	ASTGTAALPSMNTEAF
TRBV4-1	TRBJ1-2	ASSQDIKLRTDGYT
TRBV7-2	TRBJ1-4	ASSLRLSTNEKLF
TRBV6-5	TRBJ1-2	ASSYSNYRGDYGYT
TRBV6-6	TRBJ1-6	ASSPRQTSSYNSPLH
TRBV19	TRBJ1-5	ASNAGFGGQPQH
TRBV28	TRBJ2-1	ASSTPGPSHNEQF
TRBV5-1	TRBJ1-1	ASSLTAGGDTEAF
TRBV10-1	TRBJ1-1	ASSEFPNEAF
TRBV21-1	TRBJ2-2	ASSKAKREKAGELF
TRBV28	TRBJ1-3	ASSLGLRSSGNTIY
TRBV19	TRBJ1-4	ASRKQGGEKLF
TRBV27	TRBJ1-1	ASSFRPLNTEAF
TRBV5-4	TRBJ2-7	ASSWKTLGAGGYEQY
TRBV9	TRBJ2-7	ASSVASGTGAYEQY
TRBV30	TRBJ2-6	ARDSSGANVLT
TRBV30	TRBJ2-1	AWRGTSGRFREQF
TRBV6-6	TRBJ1-4	ASSYGRGQNEKLF
TRBV6-4	TRBJ2-3	ASSVTGGTDTQY
TRBV5-1	TRBJ2-2	ASSLTVNTGELF
TRBV25-1	TRBJ1-4	ASSELKSGGYNEKLF
TRBV2	TRBJ2-1	ASIADRGEQF
TRBV5-5	TRBJ2-2	ASSLFEGTGELF
TRBV7-8	TRBJ1-1	ASSFGGATEAF